A single sample gave rise to the 4 T cell receptor beta chains below, sequenced in a study of cytomegalovirus exposure and HLA in healthy donors. Primers for the PCR totalled 60 Vbeta and 13 Jbeta. The method was immunoSEQ multiplex PCR; TCRdb's version includes in-frame clones alone and lacks a portion of them. Found here are 150,000 to 180,000 clones, more than 75% of them singletons; the top ten hold roughly 5.5%. Input material: PBMCs. The receptors here all came from a woman aged 40 to 50 in good health and CMV-seropositive.

The rearrangement uses TRBV5-8 and TRBJ2-6; a possible D gene is TRBD1 (6 bases). The V and J ends lost 0 bases and 0 bases respectively, with 10 bases between them. This CDR3 contains 17 residues. CDR1 is SGHTS and CDR2 is YDEGEE in the germline V gene. The CDR3 coding sequence is TGTGCCAGCAGCTTGGCGCACAGGGACTCTGGGGCCAACGTCCTGACTTTC. This codes for CASSLAHRDSGANVLTF.

The J gene is TRBJ1-2, the V gene TRBV7-2; 12 nucleotides agree with TRBD1. Germline CDR1 is SGHTA and CDR2 is FQGNSA. Trimming at V came to 2 bases and at J to 5 bases, leaving 12 bases not matched to a gene. The CDR3 totals 18 residues. CDR3 region: CASSLTGTGGPFGYGYTF. Here the CDR3 DNA reads TGTGCCAGCAGCTTAACCGGGACAGGGGGCCCTTTCGGGTATGGCTACACCTTC.

The chain carries TRBV5-8 and TRBJ1-3; no definite D call. V dropped 1 base and J dropped 2 bases, with 16 bases sitting between them. Germline loops: CDR1 SGHTS, CDR2 YDEGEE. This CDR3 is 17 amino acids long. CDR3 sequence: CASSLYAGDEAGNTIYF. CDR3 nucleotides: TGTGCCAGCAGCTTGTATGCCGGGGATGAGGCTGGAAACACCATATATTTT.

The genes are TRBV6-1 and TRBJ2-7; D remains unclear. Trimming left V 1 base short and J 11 bases short, with 27 bases between. The CDR3 is made up of 17 amino acids. Per the germline V gene, CDR1 is MNHNS and CDR2 is SASEGT. As DNA, the CDR3 is TGTGCCAGCAGTGAAGTGCGTCCGGGTCGTATTATGCGTTGGGAGTACTTC. This gives the protein CASSEVRPGRIMRWEYF.